This T cell receptor (beta chain) was retrieved from a study of cytomegalovirus exposure and HLA in healthy donors. Study observations and caveats: Presence/absence analyses assumed roughly uniform sequencing depth across donors. An observed cluster of highly shared sequence variants was recorded as a likely sequencing artifact.

A note on this clone: No antigen is known for it.

The PCR ran on 60 Vbeta and 13 Jbeta primers. Sequencing was performed with immunoSEQ multiplex PCR; in TCRdb, only in-frame clones are kept and a portion is missing. This sample has approximately 200,000 clones; roughly 80% occur once, and the top ten carry 15% to 17%. Per the germline V gene, CDR1 is SNHLY and CDR2 is FYNNEI. This CDR3 contains 11 residues. The V and J ends lost 5 bases and 2 bases respectively, with 4 bases between them. The source of this sequence is a man in his forties in good health and CMV-seronegative. The sample consisted of PBMCs. The gene calls are TRBV2 and TRBJ2-7; D is ambiguous. CDR3 nucleotides: TGTGCCAGCAGTAGAGCCTACGAGCAGTACTTC. This encodes CASSRAYEQYF.